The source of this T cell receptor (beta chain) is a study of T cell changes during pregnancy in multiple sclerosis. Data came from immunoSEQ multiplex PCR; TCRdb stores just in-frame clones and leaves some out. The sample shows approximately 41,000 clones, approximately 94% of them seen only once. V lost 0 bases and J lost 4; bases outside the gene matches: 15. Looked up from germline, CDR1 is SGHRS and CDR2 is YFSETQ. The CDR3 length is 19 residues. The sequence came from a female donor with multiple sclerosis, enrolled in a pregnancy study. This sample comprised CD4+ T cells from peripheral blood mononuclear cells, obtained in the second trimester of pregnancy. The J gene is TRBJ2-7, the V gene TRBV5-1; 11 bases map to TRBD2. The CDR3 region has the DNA TGCGCCAGCAGCTTGGCCAGGAGACTAGCGGGACGAGTGGGGTACGAGCAGTACTTC. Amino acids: CASSLARRLAGRVGYEQYF.